The source of this TCR beta chain is a study of T cells in Graves' hyperthyroidism and ophthalmopathy. Turning to the study itself: Upon initial diagnosis and before any treatment, peripheral blood was collected.

Using RNA transcripts as the source, TCR beta CDR3 regions were amplified. The HTBI primer set was used in a first-round RT-PCR of the TCR CDR3. TCRdb passed the multiplex PCR reads through MiXCR, listing each CDR3 protein once. This sample has hundreds of thousands of distinct CDR3 sequences, with 20% to 25% found just once. Uncontrolled infection, other autoimmune disease, pregnancy and lactation each barred patients from inclusion. The PBMCs were sourced from fresh peripheral blood (around 9.3 ml). This clonotype was observed at least ten times. This TCR was recovered from a woman in her 70s with Graves' ophthalmopathy. Sequencing input: blood.

CDR3 loop: CASSLYAEAFF. DNA for the CDR3: TGTGCCAGCAGTTTATACGCTGAAGCTTTCTTT. V and J are TRBV12-3 or TRBV12-4 and TRBJ1-1; D is unresolved. The ends were cut back, 2 bases at V and 6 bases at J, with 4 bases in the middle. The CDR3 runs to 11 residues.